This TCR beta chain was profiled in a study of T cell clones after liver transplantation. The table came from immunoSEQ multiplex PCR; TCRdb's copy has only in-frame clones and leaves some out. The table records about 75,000 clones, roughly nine tenths of them present only once. This CDR3 region has 11 residues. The V gene lost 7 bases and the J gene lost 13 bases, with 16 bases spanning the gap. CDR1 is SQVTM, CDR2 ANQGSEA, per germline. The chain combines TRBV29-1 with TRBJ1-4; D possibly corresponds to TRBD1 (5 bases). Here the sequenced sample was CD4+ T cells from blood, taken before liver transplant. This clonotype originated in a human donor who received a liver transplant. CDR3 in amino acids: CSAKRSGRLFF. DNA of the CDR3: TGCAGCGCTAAGCGCTCAGGGAGACTGTTTTTT. Variable domain in full (rest from reference TRBV29-1 and TRBJ1-4): SAVISQKPSRDICQRGTSLTIQCQVDSQVTMMFWYRQQPGQSLTLIATANQGSEATYESGFVIDKFPISRPNLTFSTLTVSNMSPEDSSIYLCSAKRSGRLFFGSGTQLSVL.